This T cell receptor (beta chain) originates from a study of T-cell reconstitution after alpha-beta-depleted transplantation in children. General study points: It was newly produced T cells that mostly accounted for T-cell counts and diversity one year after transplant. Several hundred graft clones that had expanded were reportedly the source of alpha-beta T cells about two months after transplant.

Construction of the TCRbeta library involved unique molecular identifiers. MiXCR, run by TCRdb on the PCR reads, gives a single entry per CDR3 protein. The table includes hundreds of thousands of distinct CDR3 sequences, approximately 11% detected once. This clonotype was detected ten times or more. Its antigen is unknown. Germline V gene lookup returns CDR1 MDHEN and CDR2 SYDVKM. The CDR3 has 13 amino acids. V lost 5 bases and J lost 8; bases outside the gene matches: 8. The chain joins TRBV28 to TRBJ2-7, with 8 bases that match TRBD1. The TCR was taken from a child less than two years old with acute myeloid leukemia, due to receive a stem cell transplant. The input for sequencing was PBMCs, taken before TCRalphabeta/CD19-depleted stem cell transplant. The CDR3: CASSIRTGSQQYF. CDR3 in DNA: TGTGCCAGCAGTATACGGACAGGGTCGCAGCAGTACTTC.